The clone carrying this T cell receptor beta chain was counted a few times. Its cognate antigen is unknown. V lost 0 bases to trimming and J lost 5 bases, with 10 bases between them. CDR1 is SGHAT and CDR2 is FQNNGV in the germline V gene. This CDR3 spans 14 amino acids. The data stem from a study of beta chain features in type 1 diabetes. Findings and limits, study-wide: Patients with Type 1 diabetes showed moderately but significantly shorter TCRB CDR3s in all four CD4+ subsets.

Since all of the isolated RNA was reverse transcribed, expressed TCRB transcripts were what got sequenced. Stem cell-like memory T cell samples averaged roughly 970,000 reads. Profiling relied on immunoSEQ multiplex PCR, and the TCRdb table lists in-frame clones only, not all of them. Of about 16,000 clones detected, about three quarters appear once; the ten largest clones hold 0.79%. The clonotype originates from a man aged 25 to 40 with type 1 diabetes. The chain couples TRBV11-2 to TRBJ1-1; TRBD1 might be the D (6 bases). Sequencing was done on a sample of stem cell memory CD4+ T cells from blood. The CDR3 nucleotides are TGTGCCAGCAGCTTAGATATTGGACAGACTGAAGCTTTCTTT. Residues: CASSLDIGQTEAFF.